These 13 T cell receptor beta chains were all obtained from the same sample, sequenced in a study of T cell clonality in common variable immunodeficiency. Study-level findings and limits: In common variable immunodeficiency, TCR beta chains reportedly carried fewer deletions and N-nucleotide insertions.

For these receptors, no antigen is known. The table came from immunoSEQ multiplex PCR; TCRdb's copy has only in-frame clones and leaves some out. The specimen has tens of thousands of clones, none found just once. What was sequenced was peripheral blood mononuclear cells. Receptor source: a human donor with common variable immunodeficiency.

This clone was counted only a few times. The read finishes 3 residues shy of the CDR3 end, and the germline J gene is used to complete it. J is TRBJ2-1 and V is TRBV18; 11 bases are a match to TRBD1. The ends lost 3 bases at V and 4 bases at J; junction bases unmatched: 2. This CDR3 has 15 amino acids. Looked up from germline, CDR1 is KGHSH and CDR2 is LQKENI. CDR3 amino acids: CASSPDRGLYNEQFF. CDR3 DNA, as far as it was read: TGTGCCAGCTCACCGGACAGGGGGCTGTACAATGAG.

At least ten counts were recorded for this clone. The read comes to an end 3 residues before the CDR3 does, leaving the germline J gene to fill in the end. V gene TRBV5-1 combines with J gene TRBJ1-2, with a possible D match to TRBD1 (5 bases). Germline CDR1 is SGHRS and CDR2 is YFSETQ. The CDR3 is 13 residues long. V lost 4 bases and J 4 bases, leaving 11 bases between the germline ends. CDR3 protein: CASSNQGGYGYTF. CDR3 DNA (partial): TGCGCCAGCAGCAACCAGGGTGGCTATGGC.

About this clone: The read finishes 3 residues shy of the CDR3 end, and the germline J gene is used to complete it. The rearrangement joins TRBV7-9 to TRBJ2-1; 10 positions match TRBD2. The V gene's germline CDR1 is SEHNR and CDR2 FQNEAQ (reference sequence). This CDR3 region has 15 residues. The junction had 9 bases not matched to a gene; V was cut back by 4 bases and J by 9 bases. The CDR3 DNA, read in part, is TGTGCCAGCAGCTCCCAAGCGGGAGGGCCTGTTGAG. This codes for CASSSQAGGPVE. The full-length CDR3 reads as CASSSQAGGPVEQFF.

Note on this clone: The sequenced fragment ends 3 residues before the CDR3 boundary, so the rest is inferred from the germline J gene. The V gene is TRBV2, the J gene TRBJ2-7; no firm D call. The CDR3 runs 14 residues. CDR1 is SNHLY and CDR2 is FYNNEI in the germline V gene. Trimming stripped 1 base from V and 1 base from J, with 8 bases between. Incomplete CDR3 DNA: TGTGCCAGCAGTGAAGGGGTAGGGTCCTACGAG. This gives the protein CASSEGVGSYE. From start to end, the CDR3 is CASSEGVGSYEQYF.

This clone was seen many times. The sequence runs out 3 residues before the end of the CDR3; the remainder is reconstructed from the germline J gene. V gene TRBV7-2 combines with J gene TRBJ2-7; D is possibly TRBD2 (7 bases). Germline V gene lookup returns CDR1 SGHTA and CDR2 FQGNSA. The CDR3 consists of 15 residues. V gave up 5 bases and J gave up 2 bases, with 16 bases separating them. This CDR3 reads CASSRGGAVPYEQYF. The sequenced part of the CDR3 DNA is TGTGCCAGCAGCCGAGGGGGGGCGGTTCCCTACGAG.

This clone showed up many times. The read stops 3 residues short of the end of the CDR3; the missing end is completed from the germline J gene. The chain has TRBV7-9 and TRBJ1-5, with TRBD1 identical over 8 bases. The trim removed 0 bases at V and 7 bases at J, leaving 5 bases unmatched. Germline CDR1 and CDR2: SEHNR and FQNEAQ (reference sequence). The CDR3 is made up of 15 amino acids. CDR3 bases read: TGTGCCAGCAGCTTAGCAGGACAGGGCCCCCAGCCC. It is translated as CASSLAGQGPQP. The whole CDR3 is CASSLAGQGPQPQHF.

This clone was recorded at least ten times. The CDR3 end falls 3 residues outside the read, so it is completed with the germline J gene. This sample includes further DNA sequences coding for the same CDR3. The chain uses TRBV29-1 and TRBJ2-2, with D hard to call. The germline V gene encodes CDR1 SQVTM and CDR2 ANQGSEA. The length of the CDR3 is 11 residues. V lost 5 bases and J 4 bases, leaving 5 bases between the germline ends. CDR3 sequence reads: CSVYSTGELFF. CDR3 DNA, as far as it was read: TGCAGCGTTTACAGCACCGGGGAG.

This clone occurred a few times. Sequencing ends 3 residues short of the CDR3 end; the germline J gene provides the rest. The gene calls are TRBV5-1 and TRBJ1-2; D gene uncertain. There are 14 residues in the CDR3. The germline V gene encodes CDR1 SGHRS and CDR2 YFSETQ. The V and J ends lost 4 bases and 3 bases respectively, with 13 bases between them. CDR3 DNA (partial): TGCGCCAGCAGCCCGTGGCTGCCTGACTATGGC. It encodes CASSPWLPDYG. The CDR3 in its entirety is CASSPWLPDYGYTF. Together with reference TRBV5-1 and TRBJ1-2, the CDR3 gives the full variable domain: KAGVTQTPRYLIKTRGQQVTLSCSPISGHRSVSWYQQTPGQGLQFLFEYFSETQRNKGNFPGRFSGRQFSNSRSEMNVSTLELGDSALYLCASSPWLPDYGYTFGSGTRLTVV.

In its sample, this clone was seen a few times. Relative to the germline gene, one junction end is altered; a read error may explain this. The CDR3 bases that were read are TGTGCCAGCTCCCCACGCCGGGACTCGCCTAGCACAGATACG. Translated: CASSPRRDSPSTDT. The CDR3 reads in full as CASSPRRDSPSTDTQYF. J is TRBJ2-3 and V is TRBV18; a possible D gene is TRBD2 (6 bases). The CDR3 goes on 3 residues after the read ends, and that part is filled in from the germline J gene. Germline-derived CDR1 and CDR2 are KGHSH and LQKENI. This CDR3 is 17 amino acids long. Full variable domain (rest looked up from reference TRBV18 and TRBJ2-3): NAGVMQNPRHLVRRRGQEARLRCSPMKGHSHVYWYRQLPEEGLKFMVYLQKENIIDESGMPKERFSAEFPKEGPSILRIQQVVRGDSAAYFCASSPRRDSPSTDTQYFGPGTRLTVL.

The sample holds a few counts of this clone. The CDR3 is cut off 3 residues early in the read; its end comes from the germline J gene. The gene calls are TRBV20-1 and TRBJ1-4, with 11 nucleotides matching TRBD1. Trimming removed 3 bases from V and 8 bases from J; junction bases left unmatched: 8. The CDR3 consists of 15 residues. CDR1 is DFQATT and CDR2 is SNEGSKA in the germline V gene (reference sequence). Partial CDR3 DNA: TGCAGTGCTAGGGCCCCGGGACAGGGGGGAGAAAAA. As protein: CSARAPGQGGEK. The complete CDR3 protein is CSARAPGQGGEKLFF.

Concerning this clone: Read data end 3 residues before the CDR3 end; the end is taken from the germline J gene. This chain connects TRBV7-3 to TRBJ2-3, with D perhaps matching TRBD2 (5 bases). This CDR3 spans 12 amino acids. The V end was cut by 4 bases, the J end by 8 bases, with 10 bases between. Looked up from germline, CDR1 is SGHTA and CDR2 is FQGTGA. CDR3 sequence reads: CASSSDSSTQYF. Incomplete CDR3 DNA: TGTGCCAGCAGCTCGGACTCTTCTACG.

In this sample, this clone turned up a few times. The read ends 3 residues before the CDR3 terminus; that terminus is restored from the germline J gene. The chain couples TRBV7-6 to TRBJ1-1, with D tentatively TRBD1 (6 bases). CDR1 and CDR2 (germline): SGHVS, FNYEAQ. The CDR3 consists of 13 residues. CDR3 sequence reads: CATQRPGAVVAFF. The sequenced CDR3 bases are TGTGCCACCCAGCGACCAGGGGCCGTTGTA.

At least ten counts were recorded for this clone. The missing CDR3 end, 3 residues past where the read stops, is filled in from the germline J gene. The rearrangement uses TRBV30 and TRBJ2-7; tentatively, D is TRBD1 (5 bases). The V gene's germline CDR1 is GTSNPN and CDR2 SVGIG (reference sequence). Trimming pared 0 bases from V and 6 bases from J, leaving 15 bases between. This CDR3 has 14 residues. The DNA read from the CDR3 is TGTGCCTGGAGTGTATGGCAGGGTTGGTCCGAG. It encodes CAWSVWQGWSE. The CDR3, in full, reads CAWSVWQGWSEQYF.